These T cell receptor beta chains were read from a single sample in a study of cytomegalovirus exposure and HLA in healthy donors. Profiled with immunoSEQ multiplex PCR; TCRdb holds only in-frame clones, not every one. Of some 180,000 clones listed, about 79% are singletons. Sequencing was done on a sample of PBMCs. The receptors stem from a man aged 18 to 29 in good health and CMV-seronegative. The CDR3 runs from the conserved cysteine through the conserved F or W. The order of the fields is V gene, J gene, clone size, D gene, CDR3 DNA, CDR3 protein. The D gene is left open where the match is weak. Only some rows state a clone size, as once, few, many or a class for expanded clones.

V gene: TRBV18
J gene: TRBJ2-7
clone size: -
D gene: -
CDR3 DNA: TGTGCCAGCTCACCGCTCTTAGACTCCGACAGGTTTTACGAGCAGTACTTC
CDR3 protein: CASSPLLDSDRFYEQYF

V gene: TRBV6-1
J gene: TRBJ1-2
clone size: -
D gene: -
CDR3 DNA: TGTGCCAGCAGTGAAGGGGGCCTCTATGGCTACACCTTC
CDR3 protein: CASSEGGLYGYTF

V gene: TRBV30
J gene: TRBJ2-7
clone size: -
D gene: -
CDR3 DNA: TGTGCCTGGAGTAGGAGCTACGAGCAGTACTTC
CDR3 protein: CAWSRSYEQYF

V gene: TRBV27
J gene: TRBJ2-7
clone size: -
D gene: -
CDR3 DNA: TGTGCCAGCAGTTTTGGCAGGGGTAACGAGCAGTACTTC
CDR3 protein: CASSFGRGNEQYF

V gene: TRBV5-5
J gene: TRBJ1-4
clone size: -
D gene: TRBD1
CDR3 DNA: TGTGCCAGCAGCCAAGGGACAGGGGATGAAAAACTGTTTTTT
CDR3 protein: CASSQGTGDEKLFF

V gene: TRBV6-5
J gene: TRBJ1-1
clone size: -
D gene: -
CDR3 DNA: TGTGCCAGCAGTTACGGGGGAGGGGAGACCACTGAAGCTTTCTTT
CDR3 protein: CASSYGGGETTEAFF

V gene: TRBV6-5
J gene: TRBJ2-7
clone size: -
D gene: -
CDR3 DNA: TGTGCCAGCAGTTACTTGGTAGGGGCCTACGAGCAGTACTTC
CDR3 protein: CASSYLVGAYEQYF

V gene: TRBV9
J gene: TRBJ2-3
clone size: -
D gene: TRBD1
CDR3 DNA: TGTGCCAGCAGCGTCCCGACAGGGGGCACAGATACGCAGTATTTT
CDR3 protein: CASSVPTGGTDTQYF

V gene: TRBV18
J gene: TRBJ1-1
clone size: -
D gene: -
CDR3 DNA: TGTGCCAGCTCACCACGACAGAACACTGAAGCTTTCTTT
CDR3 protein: CASSPRQNTEAFF

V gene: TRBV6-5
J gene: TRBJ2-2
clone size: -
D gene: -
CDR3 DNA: TGTGCCAGCAGTTATGGGGGGTGGGGCACCGGGGGGCTGTTTTTT
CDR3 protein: CASSYGGWGTGGLFF

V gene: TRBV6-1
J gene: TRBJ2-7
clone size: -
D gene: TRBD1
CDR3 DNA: TGTGCCAGCAGCCTCCGGGACAGAAAAGACGAGCAGTACTTC
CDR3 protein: CASSLRDRKDEQYF

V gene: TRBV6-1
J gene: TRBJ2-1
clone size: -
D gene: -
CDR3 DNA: TGTGCCAGCAGTCCGAGGGTGCTCAACGCGCAGTTCTTC
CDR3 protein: CASSPRVLNAQFF

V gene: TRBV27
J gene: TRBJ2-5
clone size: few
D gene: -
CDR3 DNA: TGTGCCAGCAGTTCTTCCCCCGTTAAGACCCAGTACTTC
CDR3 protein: CASSSSPVKTQYF

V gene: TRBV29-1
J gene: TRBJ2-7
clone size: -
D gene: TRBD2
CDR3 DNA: TGCAGCGTTGTAAGTAGCGGGAGGGGGCTCTCCTACGAGCAGTACTTC
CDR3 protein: CSVVSSGRGLSYEQYF

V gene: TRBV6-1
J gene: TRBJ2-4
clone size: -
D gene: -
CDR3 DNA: TGTGCCACACCAGGGGACACTACCGCAAACATTCAGTACTTC
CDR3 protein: CATPGDTTANIQYF

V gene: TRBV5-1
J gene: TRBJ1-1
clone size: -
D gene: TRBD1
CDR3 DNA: TGCGCCAGCAGCTGGAGGGACAGGCCTGGGGTTGGTATGAACACTGAAGCTTTCTTT
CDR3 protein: CASSWRDRPGVGMNTEAFF